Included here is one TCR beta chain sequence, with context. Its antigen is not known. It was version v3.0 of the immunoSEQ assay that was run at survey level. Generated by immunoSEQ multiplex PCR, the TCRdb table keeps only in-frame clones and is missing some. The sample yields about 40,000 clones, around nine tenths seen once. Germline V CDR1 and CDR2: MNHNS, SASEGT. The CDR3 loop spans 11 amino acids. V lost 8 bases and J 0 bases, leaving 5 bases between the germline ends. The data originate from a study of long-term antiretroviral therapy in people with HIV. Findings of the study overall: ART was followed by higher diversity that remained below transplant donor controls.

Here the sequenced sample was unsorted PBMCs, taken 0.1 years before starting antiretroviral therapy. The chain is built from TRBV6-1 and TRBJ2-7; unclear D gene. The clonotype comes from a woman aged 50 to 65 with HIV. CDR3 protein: CASSVSYEQYF. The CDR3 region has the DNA TGTGCCAGCTCCGTCTCCTACGAGCAGTACTTC.